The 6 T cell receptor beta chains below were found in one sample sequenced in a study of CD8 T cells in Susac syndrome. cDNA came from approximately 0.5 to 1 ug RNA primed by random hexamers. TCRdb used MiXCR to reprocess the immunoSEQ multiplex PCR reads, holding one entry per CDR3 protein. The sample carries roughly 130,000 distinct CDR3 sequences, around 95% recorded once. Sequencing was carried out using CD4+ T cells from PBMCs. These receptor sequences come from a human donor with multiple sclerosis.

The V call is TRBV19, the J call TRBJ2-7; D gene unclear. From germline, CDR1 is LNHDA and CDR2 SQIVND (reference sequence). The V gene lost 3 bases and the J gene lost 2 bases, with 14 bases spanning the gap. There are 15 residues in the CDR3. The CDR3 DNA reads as TGTGCCAGTAGTATCAGTCGGCAGACAACCTACGAGCAGTACTTC. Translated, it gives CASSISRQTTYEQYF.

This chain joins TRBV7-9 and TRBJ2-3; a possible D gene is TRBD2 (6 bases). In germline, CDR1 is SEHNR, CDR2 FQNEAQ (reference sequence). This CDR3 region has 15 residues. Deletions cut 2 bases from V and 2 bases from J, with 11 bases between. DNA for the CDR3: TGTGCCAGCAGCTTAAGACTAGGGCCCACAGATACGCAGTATTTT. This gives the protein CASSLRLGPTDTQYF.

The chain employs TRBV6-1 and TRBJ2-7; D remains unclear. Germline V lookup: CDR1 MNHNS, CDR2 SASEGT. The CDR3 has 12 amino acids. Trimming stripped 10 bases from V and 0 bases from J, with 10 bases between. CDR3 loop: CATQVHSYEQYF. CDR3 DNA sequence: TGTGCCACCCAAGTCCACTCCTACGAGCAGTACTTC.

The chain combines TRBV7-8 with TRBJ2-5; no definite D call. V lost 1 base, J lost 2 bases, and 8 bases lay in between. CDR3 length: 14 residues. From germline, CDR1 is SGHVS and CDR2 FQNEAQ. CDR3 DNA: TGTGCCAGCAGCTTAGGGCCCCTTCAAGAGACCCAGTACTTC. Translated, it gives CASSLGPLQETQYF.

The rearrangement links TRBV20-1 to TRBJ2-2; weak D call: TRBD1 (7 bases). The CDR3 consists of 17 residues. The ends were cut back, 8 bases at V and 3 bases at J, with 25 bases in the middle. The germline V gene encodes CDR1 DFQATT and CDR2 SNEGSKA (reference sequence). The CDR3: CSSISRNRGGDTGELFF. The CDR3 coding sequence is TGCAGTTCCATCTCCAGAAACAGGGGAGGCGACACCGGGGAGCTGTTTTTT.

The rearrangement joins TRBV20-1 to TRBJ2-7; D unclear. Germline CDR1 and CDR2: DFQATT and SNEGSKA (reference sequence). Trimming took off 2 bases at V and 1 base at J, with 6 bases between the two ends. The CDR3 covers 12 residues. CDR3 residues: CSARLPSYEQYF. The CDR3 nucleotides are TGCAGTGCTAGACTTCCATCCTACGAGCAGTACTTC.